These T cell receptor beta chains were read from a single sample in a study of CD8+CD57+ T cells in acquired aplastic anemia. From the reads, TCRdb called clonotypes with MiXCR, one entry per CDR3 protein. The table lists approximately 200,000 distinct CDR3 sequences, 64% of them singletons. The sequencing sample was made of sorted CD4+, CD8+, or CD8+CD57+ T cells (not recorded which) from PBMCs. The receptors originated from a human donor with severe aplastic anemia or a healthy control (not recorded which). Each CDR3 is given with its conserved first and last residue. A D gene is named only where the DNA matches it firmly. Rows give clone size only sometimes, using once, few, many, or a class for an expanded clone.

d_gene,j_gene,v_gene,abundance,CDR3aa,CDR3nt
-,TRBJ2-2,TRBV2,-,CASDVSETGELFF,TGTGCCAGCGACGTCAGCGAAACCGGGGAGCTGTTTTTT
TRBD1,TRBJ2-7,TRBV19,-,CASSTGQASYEQYF,TGTGCCAGTAGTACGGGACAGGCTTCCTACGAGCAGTACTTC
TRBD1,TRBJ2-7,TRBV7-9,-,CASSGIDRGYHEQYF,TGTGCCAGCAGCGGGATAGACAGGGGATACCACGAGCAGTACTTC
-,TRBJ1-3,TRBV7-9,-,CASSPNPPNFIYF,TGTGCCAGCAGCCCCAACCCCCCAAACTTCATATATTTT
-,TRBJ2-2,TRBV2,-,CASSEALGTGELFF,TGTGCCAGCAGTGAAGCGCTTGGCACCGGGGAGCTGTTTTTT
-,TRBJ2-2,TRBV29-1,-,CSARRGGWNTGELFF,TGCAGCGCCCGAAGGGGGGGCTGGAACACCGGGGAGCTGTTTTTT
-,TRBJ2-3,TRBV24-1,many,CATSPGVYADTQYF,TGTGCCACCAGTCCAGGGGTTTACGCAGATACGCAGTATTTT
-,TRBJ1-1,TRBV12-3/TRBV12-4,-,CASSAQHTNTEAFF,TGTGCCAGCAGTGCCCAACATACGAACACTGAAGCTTTCTTT
-,TRBJ2-3,TRBV10-1,-,CASSESNPDTQYF,TGCGCCAGCAGTGAGTCGAATCCTGATACGCAGTATTTT
-,TRBJ2-7,TRBV9,few,CASSVGEKSSYEQYF,TGTGCCAGCAGCGTAGGCGAAAAAAGCTCCTACGAGCAGTACTTC
-,TRBJ2-5,TRBV7-7,-,CASSLRPSRETQYF,TGTGCTAGCAGCTTAAGACCGAGCAGGGAGACCCAGTACTTC
TRBD2,TRBJ2-3,TRBV6-4,many,CATKTSGDTDTQYF,TGTGCCACCAAGACTAGCGGGGACACAGATACGCAGTATTTT
TRBD1,TRBJ1-2,TRBV19,-,CASSQGGSTYGYTF,TGTGCCAGCAGCCAGGGGGGATCGACCTATGGCTACACCTTC
-,TRBJ2-2,TRBV6-6,-,CASSNSHGELFF,TGTGCCAGCAGTAACTCCCACGGGGAGCTGTTTTTT
TRBD2,TRBJ2-3,TRBV7-6,few,CASSPVGLAGTDTQYF,TGTGCCAGCAGCCCAGTGGGACTAGCGGGCACAGATACGCAGTATTTT
-,TRBJ2-5,TRBV29-1,-,CSWQGNGEETQYF,TGCAGTTGGCAGGGAAACGGGGAAGAGACCCAGTACTTC
-,TRBJ1-6,TRBV2,-,CASSEVPSPGSPLHF,TGTGCCAGCAGTGAAGTCCCTAGTCCGGGGTCACCCCTCCACTTT
-,TRBJ2-1,TRBV12-3/TRBV12-4,-,CASTPPGHEQFF,TGTGCCAGCACCCCCCCGGGCCATGAGCAGTTCTTC
-,TRBJ1-1,TRBV19,few,CASRPDRTNTEAFF,TGTGCCAGTAGACCCGACAGGACCAACACTGAAGCTTTCTTT
-,TRBJ2-3,TRBV5-5,few,CASSLGRASTDTQYF,TGTGCCAGCAGCTTGGGCAGGGCTAGTACAGATACGCAGTATTTT
TRBD2,TRBJ2-7,TRBV7-9,-,CASSSAGTSGRYEQYF,TGTGCCAGCAGCTCCGCCGGGACTAGCGGGAGATACGAGCAGTACTTC
-,TRBJ2-7,TRBV29-1,-,CSVGTGSGEQYF,TGCAGCGTTGGCACGGGGTCTGGGGAGCAGTACTTC
-,TRBJ2-5,TRBV7-9,-,CASSVNRDEETQYF,TGTGCCAGCAGCGTCAACCGGGATGAAGAGACCCAGTACTTC
-,TRBJ1-2,TRBV20-1,-,CSARDNVRSYGYTF,TGCAGTGCTAGAGACAACGTGCGGAGCTATGGCTACACCTTC
-,TRBJ2-7,TRBV7-9,few,CASSFRGAYEQYF,TGTGCCAGCAGCTTTCGGGGTGCCTACGAGCAGTACTTC
-,TRBJ2-5,TRBV6-4,-,CTSSADGTSQETQYF,TGTACCAGCAGCGCTGACGGGACTTCGCAAGAGACCCAGTACTTC
-,TRBJ2-7,TRBV7-9,-,CASVLGGQNPYEQYF,TGTGCCAGCGTGCTTGGGGGGCAAAACCCCTACGAGCAGTACTTC
-,TRBJ2-1,TRBV7-8,few,CASSQVAGHEQFF,TGCGCCAGCAGCCAAGTGGCAGGCCATGAGCAGTTCTTC
TRBD1,TRBJ2-7,TRBV2,-,CASGAGTGAYEQYF,TGTGCCAGCGGCGCCGGGACAGGGGCCTACGAGCAGTACTTC
-,TRBJ2-1,TRBV14,once,CASRGTGHARNEQFF,TGTGCCAGCAGGGGGACGGGACATGCCCGCAATGAGCAGTTCTTC
TRBD1,TRBJ2-5,TRBV9,-,CASAGGLGETQYF,TGTGCCAGCGCAGGGGGCCTTGGAGAGACCCAGTACTTC
TRBD1,TRBJ2-3,TRBV20-1,-,CSARDLGQGATDTQYF,TGCAGTGCTAGGGACCTCGGACAGGGAGCAACAGATACGCAGTATTTT
-,TRBJ1-2,TRBV19,-,CASSIGNREGGYGYTF,TGTGCCAGTAGTATAGGGAACAGGGAAGGGGGCTATGGCTACACCTTC
TRBD2,TRBJ2-1,TRBV20-1,-,CSAWPGGIDEQFF,TGCAGTGCCTGGCCCGGGGGGATCGATGAGCAGTTCTTC
TRBD2,TRBJ2-7,TRBV20-1,-,CSAPGLARDEQYF,TGCAGTGCCCCGGGACTAGCAAGGGACGAGCAGTACTTC
-,TRBJ2-1,TRBV3-1,-,CASSQDAQDEQFF,TGTGCCAGCAGCCAAGATGCCCAGGATGAGCAGTTCTTC
-,TRBJ2-5,TRBV9,once,CASSVGAGETQYF,TGTGCCAGCAGCGTAGGGGCGGGGGAGACCCAGTACTTC
TRBD1,TRBJ1-2,TRBV20-1,-,CSARSRTGVNYGYTF,TGCAGTGCTAGATCACGGACAGGGGTTAACTATGGCTACACCTTC
TRBD2,TRBJ2-3,TRBV24-1,-,CATSDPRTRTDTQYF,TGTGCCACCAGTGACCCAAGGACTAGAACAGATACGCAGTATTTT
-,TRBJ2-6,TRBV20-1,few,CSARVAGANVLTF,TGCAGTGCTAGGGTGGCTGGGGCCAACGTCCTGACTTTC
-,TRBJ2-7,TRBV9,many,CASSVGDDSYEQYF,TGTGCCAGCAGCGTAGGGGACGACTCCTACGAGCAGTACTTC
TRBD1,TRBJ1-6,TRBV20-1,-,CSASSGQGRVSPLHF,TGCAGTGCTAGCTCTGGACAGGGCAGAGTTTCACCCCTCCACTTT
TRBD2,TRBJ2-5,TRBV24-1,-,CATSDFVLAGGETQYF,TGTGCCACCAGTGATTTTGTACTAGCGGGAGGAGAGACCCAGTACTTC
-,TRBJ1-6,TRBV7-3,few,CASSPQGNSPLHF,TGTGCCAGCAGCCCTCAGGGGAATTCACCCCTCCACTTT
-,TRBJ2-3,TRBV27,many,CASSSFTDTQYF,TGTGCCAGCAGTTCGTTCACAGATACGCAGTATTTT
-,TRBJ1-1,TRBV5-1,-,CASSELQGMNTEAFF,TGCGCCAGCAGCGAATTACAGGGAATGAACACTGAAGCTTTCTTT
TRBD2,TRBJ2-3,TRBV7-6,-,CASSFPATTSGGASDTQYF,TGTGCCAGCAGCTTCCCCGCTACTACTAGCGGGGGGGCGTCAGATACGCAGTATTTT
TRBD1,TRBJ1-5,TRBV9,-,CASSGTGKEPQHF,TGTGCCAGCAGCGGGACAGGGAAAGAGCCCCAGCATTTT
-,TRBJ2-7,TRBV7-6,-,CASSLGVGAAYEQYF,TGTGCCAGCAGCTTAGGGGTGGGGGCCGCCTACGAGCAGTACTTC
-,TRBJ2-3,TRBV7-9,-,CASSAIQSTDTQYF,TGTGCCAGCAGCGCCATACAGAGCACAGATACGCAGTATTTT
-,TRBJ2-7,TRBV7-8,-,CASSLVEGGGYEQYF,TGTGCCAGCAGCTTAGTGGAAGGGGGGGGATACGAGCAGTACTTC
-,TRBJ2-1,TRBV11-2,many,CASSLGKGGGESYNEQFF,TGTGCCAGCAGCTTAGGTAAGGGAGGGGGCGAATCCTACAATGAGCAGTTCTTC